This section outlines one TCR beta chain sequence together with its context. The antigen remains undetermined. Clones were read by immunoSEQ multiplex PCR, and TCRdb kept only the in-frame ones, dropping some. The sample has some 92,000 clones, about 93% seen once. The data were taken from a study of T cell responses to AZD1222 COVID-19 vaccine. General observations from the study: Within unmutated variant regions lay the reported targets of nearly half of spike-specific TCRs. Sampling that yielded the repertoires occurred only after the peak T cell response. Only a handful of AZD1222 recipients, roughly six in all, had baseline seropositivity.

The trim removed 6 bases at V and 4 bases at J, leaving 9 bases unmatched. CDR3 length: 15 residues. Looked up from germline, CDR1 is MNHNY and CDR2 is SVGAGI (reference sequence). This clonotype was obtained from an adult in good health. The rearrangement joins TRBV6-6 to TRBJ1-2; 9 bases line up with TRBD1. Material: peripheral blood, obtained on day 0 of MenACWY control vaccination. The CDR3 sequence is CASRTQGAKTYGYTF. The CDR3 DNA reads as TGTGCCAGCAGGACACAGGGGGCGAAAACCTATGGCTACACCTTC.